Shown below are 6 T cell receptor beta chains from a single sample sequenced in a study of blood T cell repertoires in COVID-19 (TCRdb year 2020). Libraries were built with the immunoSEQ multiplex PCR assay. Held by TCRdb, this immuneACCESS table contains in-frame sequences only and omits some clones. Under half of the omission traces to an unresolved V gene where checked; the cause of the rest is unknown. Recorded for this sample are more than 70,000 clones; approximately 86% of them occurred a single time. The ten most abundant clones make up over 20% of the sample. The sequenced sample was peripheral blood. Source of these receptors: a woman older than 75 in a cohort sampled during active or convalescent COVID-19.

The chain has TRBV28 and TRBJ2-1; 9 positions match TRBD2. The CDR3 extends over 17 amino acids. V was clipped by 7 bases and J by 3 bases; unmatched bases: 13. Germline V lookup: CDR1 MDHEN, CDR2 SYDVKM. CDR3 nucleotide sequence: TGTGCCAGCAACGGGGGCCGTACTAGCGGGCTCTACAATGAGCAGTTCTTC. This translates into CASNGGRTSGLYNEQFF.

The chain links TRBV6-5 to TRBJ1-1, with D perhaps matching TRBD1 (6 bases). Germline CDR1 reads MNHEY; CDR2 reads SVGAGI. Trimming shortened V by 6 bases and J by 3 bases, and 11 bases separated the two germline ends. The CDR3 covers 13 residues. CDR3 protein: CASRGGGHTEAFF. The CDR3 DNA reads as TGTGCCAGCAGAGGGGGTGGGCACACTGAAGCTTTCTTT.

The chain couples TRBV5-1 to TRBJ2-2, with D perhaps matching TRBD1 (5 bases). This CDR3 comprises 15 residues. Trimming cost V 0 bases and J 7 bases, with 13 bases left between them. Germline CDR1 reads SGHRS; CDR2 reads YFSETQ. CDR3: CASSLEQGSYGELFF. In DNA form, the CDR3 reads TGCGCCAGCAGCTTGGAGCAGGGATCTTACGGGGAGCTGTTTTTT.

This clone was detected only a few times. V is TRBV6-6 and J is TRBJ1-1; D may be TRBD1 (6 bases). Germline V gene sequence: CDR1 MNHNY, CDR2 SVGAGI (reference sequence). Trimming cost V 9 bases and J 0 bases, with 8 bases left between them. The length of the CDR3 is 12 residues. The CDR3 sequence: CASQGMNTEAFF. CDR3 bases: TGTGCCAGTCAGGGGATGAACACTGAAGCTTTCTTT.

The rearrangement links TRBV5-4 to TRBJ2-2, with D possibly being TRBD1 (5 bases). There are 14 residues in the CDR3. CDR1 is SGHNT and CDR2 is YYREEE in the germline V gene (reference sequence). V lost 4 bases and J 7 bases, leaving 14 bases between the germline ends. This CDR3 reads CASSGQWRGGELFF. CDR3 DNA sequence: TGTGCCAGCAGCGGACAATGGCGTGGCGGGGAGCTGTTTTTT. Based on the CDR3 plus reference TRBV5-4 and TRBJ2-2, the full variable domain is ETGVTQSPTHLIKTRGQQVTLRCSSQSGHNTVSWYQQALGQGPQFIFQYYREEENGRGNFPPRFSGLQFPNYSSELNVNALELDDSALYLCASSGQWRGGELFFGEGSRLTVL.

This clone was recorded a few times. The chain joins TRBV5-1 to TRBJ1-1, with 8 bases lining up with TRBD1. Looked up from germline, CDR1 is SGHRS and CDR2 is YFSETQ. V was pared by 4 bases and J by 4 bases, with 12 bases of the junction left unmatched. The CDR3 runs 16 residues. CDR3 bases: TGCGCCAGCAGCCCGGGGACAGGTCCCGGGGGCACTGAAGCTTTCTTT. Its translation: CASSPGTGPGGTEAFF. Combining the CDR3 with reference TRBV5-1 and TRBJ1-1 gives the whole variable domain KAGVTQTPRYLIKTRGQQVTLSCSPISGHRSVSWYQQTPGQGLQFLFEYFSETQRNKGNFPGRFSGRQFSNSRSEMNVSTLELGDSALYLCASSPGTGPGGTEAFFGQGTRLTVV.